Many counts were recorded for the clone carrying this TCR beta chain. CDR3 length equals 12 residues. CDR1 is SGHTA and CDR2 is FQGNSA in the germline V gene. V was shortened by 2 bases and J by 3 bases, with 4 bases between the two germline ends. Other autoimmune diseases, uncontrolled infections, pregnancy or lactation excluded patients from enrollment. The entry originates in a study of Graves' ophthalmopathy and Graves' hyperthyroidism. Beta-chain TCR CDR3 regions were amplified from RNA transcripts. An opening RT-PCR round employed HTBI primers and preceded a second-round multiplex PCR. TCRdb ran MiXCR on the multiplex PCR reads and lists one entry per CDR3 protein. Of hundreds of thousands of distinct CDR3 sequences detected, 15% appear once; the ten largest clones hold about 7.3%.

The receptor was isolated from a woman aged 18-35 years with stable Graves' hyperthyroidism. Sequenced sample: peripheral blood. The chain uses TRBV7-2 and TRBJ2-5; D remains unclear. CDR3 sequence: CASSLPKETQYF. In nucleotides, the CDR3 is TGTGCCAGCAGCTTACCTAAAGAGACCCAGTACTTC.